This T cell receptor beta chain was obtained from a study of cytomegalovirus exposure and HLA in healthy donors. CDR3 length equals 16 residues. Germline V CDR1 and CDR2: ENHRY, SYGVKD. With V trimmed by 0 bases and J by 2 bases, 3 bases remained unmatched. As concerns this clone: The antigen is undetermined.

Overall study findings and caveats: According to an earlier analysis, most TCR beta V segments yielded productive rearrangements about 87% or about 30% of the time.

Researchers ran the PCR with 60 Vbeta and 13 Jbeta primers. TCRdb's copy holds only in-frame clones and misses some; the assay was immunoSEQ multiplex PCR. The repertoire includes 120,000 to 150,000 clones, around 85% of them detected once, and roughly 4% sits in the top ten. Although they were nominally healthy when sampled, donors likely had unrecorded immune exposures. This receptor was taken from a man between 40 and 49 years old in good health and CMV-seropositive. V and J are TRBV10-3 and TRBJ2-7, with 11 bases lining up with TRBD1. The sequenced sample consisted of PBMCs. The CDR3 coding sequence is TGTGCCATCAGTGAGTCGAGGACAGGGGGCCCCTACGAGCAGTACTTC. As protein: CAISESRTGGPYEQYF.